This paragraph covers one T cell receptor beta chain sequence. Amplification used 60 Vbeta primers and 13 Jbeta primers. Generated by immunoSEQ multiplex PCR, the TCRdb table keeps only in-frame clones and is missing some. In the table there are about 130,000 clones, roughly two thirds of which are singletons. The V gene's germline CDR1 is SGHRS and CDR2 YFSETQ. The CDR3 is 14 amino acids. V was clipped by 0 bases and J by 3 bases, with 10 bases between them. This record belongs to a study of cytomegalovirus exposure and HLA in healthy donors. This chain connects TRBV5-1 to TRBJ2-7, with D possibly TRBD2 on 5 matching bases. The receptor was isolated from a man younger than 40 in good health and CMV-seropositive. Sequencing was carried out using PBMCs. The DNA of the CDR3 is TGCGCCAGCAGCTTGGATACAGCGGTCTACGAGCAGTACTTC. Translating gives CASSLDTAVYEQYF.